This T cell receptor (beta chain) emerged from a study of OX40 agonist ivuxolimab in advanced cancers. This CDR3 is built from 16 residues. The germline V gene encodes CDR1 SGHVS and CDR2 FQNEAQ. Trimming left V 2 bases short and J 0 bases short, with 11 bases between. Profiled with immunoSEQ multiplex PCR; TCRdb holds only in-frame clones, not every one. Seen here are 60,000 to 75,000 clones, about 91% observed once, and the top ten hold 2% to 2.5%. The material sequenced was CD4+ or CD8+ T cells sorted from blood, taken in a trial of the OX40 agonist ivuxolimab. The TCR was taken from an adult with an advanced solid tumor such as melanoma, head and neck, liver or kidney cancer. This chain joins TRBV7-8 and TRBJ2-1; no firm D call. CDR3 amino acids: CASSLKFVSSYNEQFF. The CDR3 coding sequence is TGTGCCAGCAGCTTAAAATTTGTGAGCTCCTACAATGAGCAGTTCTTC.